The clone carrying this T cell receptor (beta chain) was seen at least ten times. Its antigen remains unknown. CDR3 size: 13 residues. Germline CDR1 SGHVS, CDR2 FQNEAQ. With 1 base removed from V and 10 bases from J, the gap between germline ends came to 11 bases. The data derive from a study of blood T cells in healthy people across ages. Study background: When template switching was applied, about one barcoded beta molecule was captured per two T cells.

Broader study findings: Higher diversity, along with more naive CD4+ cells, distinguished long-lived donors from aged donors.

Primers used in a second PCR of roughly 6 to 12 cycles were a sample-barcoded 5' primer and a J-beta primer mix. TCRdb reprocessed the 5' RACE reads with MiXCR, giving one entry per CDR3 protein. Among 850,000 or so distinct CDR3 sequences, under 30% were seen once, and the ten largest hold around 16%. Sequenced material: blood. The clonotype comes from a woman older than 75 in good health. This chain connects TRBV7-8 to TRBJ2-1; a weak D match, TRBD1 (6 bases). CDR3 DNA sequence: TGTGCCAGCAGCTTAGACAGGGAGCGAGAGCAGTTCTTC. Translation: CASSLDREREQFF.